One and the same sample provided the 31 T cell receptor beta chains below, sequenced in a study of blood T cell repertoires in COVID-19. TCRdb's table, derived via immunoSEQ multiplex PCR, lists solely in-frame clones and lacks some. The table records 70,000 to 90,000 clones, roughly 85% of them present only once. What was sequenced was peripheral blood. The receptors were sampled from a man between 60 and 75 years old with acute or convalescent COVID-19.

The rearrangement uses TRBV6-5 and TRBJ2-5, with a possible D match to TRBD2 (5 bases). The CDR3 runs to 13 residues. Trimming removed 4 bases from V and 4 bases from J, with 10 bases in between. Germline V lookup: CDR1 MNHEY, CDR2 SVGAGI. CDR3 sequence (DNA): TGTGCCAGCAGTTCGGGAAAGCTAGAGACCCAGTACTTC. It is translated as CASSSGKLETQYF.

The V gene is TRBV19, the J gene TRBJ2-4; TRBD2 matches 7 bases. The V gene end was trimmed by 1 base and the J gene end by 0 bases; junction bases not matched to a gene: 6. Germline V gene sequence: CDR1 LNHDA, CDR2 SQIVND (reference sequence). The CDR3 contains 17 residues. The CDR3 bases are TGTGCCAGTAGTATAGCACCAGCGGGGTTAGCCAAAAACATTCAGTACTTC. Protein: CASSIAPAGLAKNIQYF.

CDR3 DNA: TGTGCCAGCAGCTTGCCCCTGGGACACCAAGCGGGCTACACCTTC. Translating it yields CASSLPLGHQAGYTF. The chain employs TRBV5-4 and TRBJ1-2, with D perhaps matching TRBD1 (6 bases). V was trimmed by 1 base and J by 8 bases, leaving 18 bases between them. Germline V CDR1 and CDR2: SGHNT, YYREEE (reference sequence). The CDR3 is 15 residues long.

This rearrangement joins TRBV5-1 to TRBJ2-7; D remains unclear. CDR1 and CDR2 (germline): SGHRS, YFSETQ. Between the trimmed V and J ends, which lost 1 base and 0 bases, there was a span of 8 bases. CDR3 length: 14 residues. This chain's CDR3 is CASSLSVRSYEQYF. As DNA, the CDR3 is TGCGCCAGCAGCTTGTCCGTCCGCTCCTACGAGCAGTACTTC.

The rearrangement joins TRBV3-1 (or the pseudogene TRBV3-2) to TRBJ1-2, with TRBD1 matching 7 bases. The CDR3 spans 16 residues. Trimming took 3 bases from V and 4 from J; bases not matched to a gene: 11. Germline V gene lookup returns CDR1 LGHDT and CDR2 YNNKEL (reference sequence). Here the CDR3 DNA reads TGTGCCAGCAGCCACGCGAACGACAGGGTCGGCTATGGCTACACCTTC. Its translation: CASSHANDRVGYGYTF.

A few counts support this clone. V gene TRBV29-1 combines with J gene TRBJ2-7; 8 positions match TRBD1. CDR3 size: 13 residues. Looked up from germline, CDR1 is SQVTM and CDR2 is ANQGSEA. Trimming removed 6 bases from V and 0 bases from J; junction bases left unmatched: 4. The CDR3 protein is CSVTGTGSYEQYF. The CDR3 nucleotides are TGCAGCGTAACCGGGACAGGCTCCTACGAGCAGTACTTC.

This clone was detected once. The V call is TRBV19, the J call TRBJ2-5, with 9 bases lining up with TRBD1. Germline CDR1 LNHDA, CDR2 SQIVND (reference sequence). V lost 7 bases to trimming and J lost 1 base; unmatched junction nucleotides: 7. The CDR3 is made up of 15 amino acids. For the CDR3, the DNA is TGTGCCAGTAAAGAAGCGACAGGGGGCCAAGAGACCCAGTACTTC. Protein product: CASKEATGGQETQYF.

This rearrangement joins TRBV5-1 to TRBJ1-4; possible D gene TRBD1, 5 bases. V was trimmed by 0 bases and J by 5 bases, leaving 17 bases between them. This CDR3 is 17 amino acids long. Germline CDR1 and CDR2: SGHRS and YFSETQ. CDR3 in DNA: TGCGCCAGCAGCTTGGCCAACCGGGGACTGTTAAATGAAAAACTGTTTTTT. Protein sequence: CASSLANRGLLNEKLFF.

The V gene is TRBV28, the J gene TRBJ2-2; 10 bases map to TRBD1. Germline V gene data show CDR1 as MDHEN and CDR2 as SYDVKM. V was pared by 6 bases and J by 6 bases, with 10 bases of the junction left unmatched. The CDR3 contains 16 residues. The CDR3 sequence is CASSPTGTGEAGELFF. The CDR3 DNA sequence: TGTGCCAGCAGCCCCACCGGGACAGGGGAAGCCGGGGAGCTGTTTTTT.

In DNA form, the CDR3 reads TGTGCCGGATTAAAACGGGGGGGACCAAACACCGGGGAGCTGTTTTTT. It yields the protein CAGLKRGGPNTGELFF. The chain is built from TRBV13 and TRBJ2-2, with 8 bases lining up with TRBD2. V dropped 11 bases and J dropped 2; count of bases not matched to a gene: 13. The CDR3 extends over 16 amino acids. Germline V gene lookup returns CDR1 PRHDT and CDR2 FYEKMQ (reference sequence).

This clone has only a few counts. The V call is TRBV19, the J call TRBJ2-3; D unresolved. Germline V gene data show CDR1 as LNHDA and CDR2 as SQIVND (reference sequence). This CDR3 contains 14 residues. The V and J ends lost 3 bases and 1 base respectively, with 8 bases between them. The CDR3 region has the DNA TGTGCCAGTAGTATCGGTCTCCGCACAGATACGCAGTATTTT. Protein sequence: CASSIGLRTDTQYF.

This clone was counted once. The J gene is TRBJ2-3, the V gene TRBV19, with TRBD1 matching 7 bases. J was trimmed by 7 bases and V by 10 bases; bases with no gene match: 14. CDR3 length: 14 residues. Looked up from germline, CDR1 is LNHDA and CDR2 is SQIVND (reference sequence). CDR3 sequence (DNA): TGTGCCACCCTCGGTCGGGACAGTCCACATACGCAGTATTTT. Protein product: CATLGRDSPHTQYF.

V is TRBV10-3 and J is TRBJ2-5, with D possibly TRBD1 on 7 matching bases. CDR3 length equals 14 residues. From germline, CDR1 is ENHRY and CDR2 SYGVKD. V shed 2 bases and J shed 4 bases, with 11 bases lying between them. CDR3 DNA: TGTGCCATCAGTGAGAGGCAGGGGGGAGAGACCCAGTACTTC. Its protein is CAISERQGGETQYF.

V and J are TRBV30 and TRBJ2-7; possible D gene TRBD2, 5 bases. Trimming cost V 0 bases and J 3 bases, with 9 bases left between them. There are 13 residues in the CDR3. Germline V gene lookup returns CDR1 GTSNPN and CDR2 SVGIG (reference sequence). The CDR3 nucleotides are TGTGCCTGGAGTGTATCCGGGATCTACGAGCAGTACTTC. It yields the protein CAWSVSGIYEQYF.

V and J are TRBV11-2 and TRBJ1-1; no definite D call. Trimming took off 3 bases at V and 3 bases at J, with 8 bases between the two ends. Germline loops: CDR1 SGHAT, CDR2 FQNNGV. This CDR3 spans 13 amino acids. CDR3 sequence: CASSFSTDTEAFF. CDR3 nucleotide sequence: TGTGCCAGCAGCTTCTCCACAGACACTGAAGCTTTCTTT.

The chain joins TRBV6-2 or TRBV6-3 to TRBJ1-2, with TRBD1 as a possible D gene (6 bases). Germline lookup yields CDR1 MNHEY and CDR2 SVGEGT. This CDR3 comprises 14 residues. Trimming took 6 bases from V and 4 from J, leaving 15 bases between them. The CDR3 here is CASSYTGSGYGYTF. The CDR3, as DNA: TGTGCCAGCAGCTATACAGGGTCGGGCTATGGCTACACCTTC.

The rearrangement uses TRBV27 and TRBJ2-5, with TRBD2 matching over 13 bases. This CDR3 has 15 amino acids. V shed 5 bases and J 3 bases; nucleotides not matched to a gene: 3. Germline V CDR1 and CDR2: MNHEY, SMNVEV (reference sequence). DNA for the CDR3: TGTGCCAGCAGTGTACTAGCGGGGGGGGAAGAGACCCAGTACTTC. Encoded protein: CASSVLAGGEETQYF.

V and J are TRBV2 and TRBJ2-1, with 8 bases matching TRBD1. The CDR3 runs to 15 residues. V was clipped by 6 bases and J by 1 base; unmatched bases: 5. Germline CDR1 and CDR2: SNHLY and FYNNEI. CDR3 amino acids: CASSADRVSYNEQFF. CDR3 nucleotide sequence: TGTGCCAGCAGCGCGGACAGGGTATCCTACAATGAGCAGTTCTTC.

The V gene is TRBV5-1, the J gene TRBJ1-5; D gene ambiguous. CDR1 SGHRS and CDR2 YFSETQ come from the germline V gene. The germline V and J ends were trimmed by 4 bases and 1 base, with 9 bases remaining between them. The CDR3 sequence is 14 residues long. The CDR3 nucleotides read TGCGCCAGCAGCCACGACGGGAGCAATCAGCCCCAGCATTTT. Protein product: CASSHDGSNQPQHF.

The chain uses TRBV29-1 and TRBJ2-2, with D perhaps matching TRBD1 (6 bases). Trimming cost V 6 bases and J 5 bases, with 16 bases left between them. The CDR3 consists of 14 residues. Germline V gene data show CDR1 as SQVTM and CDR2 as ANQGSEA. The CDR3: CSVTMVGGTGELFF. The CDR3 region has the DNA TGCAGCGTAACGATGGTAGGGGGAACCGGGGAGCTGTTTTTT.

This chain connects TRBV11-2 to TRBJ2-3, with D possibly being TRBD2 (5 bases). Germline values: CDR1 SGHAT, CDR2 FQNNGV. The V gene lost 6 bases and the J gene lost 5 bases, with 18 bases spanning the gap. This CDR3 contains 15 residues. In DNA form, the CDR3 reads TGTGCCAGCAGAACGGCGTGGCGGGCGGTAGATACGCAGTATTTT. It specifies CASRTAWRAVDTQYF.

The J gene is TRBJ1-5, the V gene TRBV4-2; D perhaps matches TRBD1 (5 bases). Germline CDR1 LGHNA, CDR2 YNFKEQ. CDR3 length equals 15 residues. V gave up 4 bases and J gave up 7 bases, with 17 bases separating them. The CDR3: CASSPRWGIEQPQHF. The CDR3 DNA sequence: TGTGCCAGCAGCCCCCGCTGGGGCATCGAACAGCCCCAGCATTTT.

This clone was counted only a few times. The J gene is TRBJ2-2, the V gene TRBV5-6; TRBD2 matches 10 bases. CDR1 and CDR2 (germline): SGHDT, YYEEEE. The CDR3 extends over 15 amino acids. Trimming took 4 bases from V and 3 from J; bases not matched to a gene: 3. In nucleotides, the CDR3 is TGTGCCAGCAGCAGGCTAGCGGGAGACACCGGGGAGCTGTTTTTT. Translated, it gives CASSRLAGDTGELFF. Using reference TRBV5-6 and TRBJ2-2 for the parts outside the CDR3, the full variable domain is DAGVTQSPTHLIKTRGQQVTLRCSPKSGHDTVSWYQQALGQGPQFIFQYYEEEERQRGNFPDRFSGHQFPNYSSELNVNALLLGDSALYLCASSRLAGDTGELFFGEGSRLTVL.

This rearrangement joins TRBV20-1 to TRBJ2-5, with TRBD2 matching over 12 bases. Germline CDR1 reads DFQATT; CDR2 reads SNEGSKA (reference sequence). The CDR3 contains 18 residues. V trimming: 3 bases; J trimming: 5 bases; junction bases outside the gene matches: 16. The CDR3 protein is CSASGLAGKGWRWETQYF. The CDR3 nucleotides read TGCAGTGCTAGTGGACTAGCGGGAAAGGGTTGGCGGTGGGAGACCCAGTACTTC.

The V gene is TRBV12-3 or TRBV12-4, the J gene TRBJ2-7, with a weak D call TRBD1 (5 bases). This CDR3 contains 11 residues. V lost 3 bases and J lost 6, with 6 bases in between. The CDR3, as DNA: TGTGCCAGCAGTTTCAGGGCCGAGCAGTACTTC. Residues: CASSFRAEQYF.

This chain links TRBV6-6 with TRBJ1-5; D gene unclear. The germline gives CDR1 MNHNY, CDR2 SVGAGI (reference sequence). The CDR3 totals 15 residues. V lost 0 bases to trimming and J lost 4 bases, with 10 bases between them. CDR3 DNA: TGTGCCAGCAGTTACTCGGAACTAGGGAATCAGCCCCAGCATTTT. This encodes CASSYSELGNQPQHF.

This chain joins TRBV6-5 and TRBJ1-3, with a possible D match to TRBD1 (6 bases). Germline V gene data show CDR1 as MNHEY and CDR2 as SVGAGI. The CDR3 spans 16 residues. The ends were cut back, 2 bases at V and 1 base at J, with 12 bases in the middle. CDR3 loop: CASSYRTVVSGNTIYF. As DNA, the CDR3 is TGTGCCAGCAGTTACAGGACAGTTGTTTCTGGAAACACCATATATTTT.

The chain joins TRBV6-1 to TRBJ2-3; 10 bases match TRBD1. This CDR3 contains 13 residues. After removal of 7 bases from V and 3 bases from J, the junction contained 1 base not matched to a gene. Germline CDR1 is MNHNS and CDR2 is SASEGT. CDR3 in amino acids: CASKDRGTDTQYF. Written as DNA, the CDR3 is TGTGCCAGCAAGGACAGGGGGACAGATACGCAGTATTTT.

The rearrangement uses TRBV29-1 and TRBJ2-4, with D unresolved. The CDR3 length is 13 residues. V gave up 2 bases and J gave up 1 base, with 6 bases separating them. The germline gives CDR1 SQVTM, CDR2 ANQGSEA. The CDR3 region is CSVETEAKNIQYF. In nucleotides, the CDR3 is TGCAGCGTTGAAACAGAGGCCAAAAACATTCAGTACTTC. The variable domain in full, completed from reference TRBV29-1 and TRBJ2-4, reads SAVISQKPSRDICQRGTSLTIQCQVDSQVTMMFWYRQQPGQSLTLIATANQGSEATYESGFVIDKFPISRPNLTFSTLTVSNMSPEDSSIYLCSVETEAKNIQYFGAGTRLSVL.

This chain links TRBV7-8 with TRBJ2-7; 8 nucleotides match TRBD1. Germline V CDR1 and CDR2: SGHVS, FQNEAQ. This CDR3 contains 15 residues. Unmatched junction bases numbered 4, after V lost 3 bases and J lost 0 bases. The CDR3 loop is CASSLTGANSYEQYF. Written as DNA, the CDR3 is TGTGCCAGCAGCTTGACAGGGGCAAACTCCTACGAGCAGTACTTC.

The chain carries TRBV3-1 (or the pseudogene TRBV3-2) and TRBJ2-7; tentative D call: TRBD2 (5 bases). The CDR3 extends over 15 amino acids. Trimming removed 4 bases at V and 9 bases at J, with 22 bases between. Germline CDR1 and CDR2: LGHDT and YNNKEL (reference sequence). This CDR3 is CASSPVRERSRSQYF. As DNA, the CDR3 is TGTGCCAGCAGCCCAGTCCGGGAAAGGTCAAGGTCGCAGTACTTC.